Presented here are 6 T cell receptor beta chains from one specimen sequenced in a study of technical replicates of blood from a few donors. Method: immunoSEQ multiplex PCR; TCRdb's copy keeps in-frame clones and lacks some. Of about 88,000 clones listed, about 95% were seen once; the top ten hold around 0.3%. The specimen was T cells isolated from PBMCs. These receptor sequences come from a human donor in good health.

The chain carries TRBV9 and TRBJ2-5, with 14 bases identical to TRBD2. After removal of 3 bases from V and 1 base from J, the junction contained 2 bases not matched to a gene. Germline assignment: CDR1 SGDLS and CDR2 YYNGEE. The CDR3 extends over 16 amino acids. The CDR3 coding sequence is TGTGCCAGCAGCGCCGGACTAGCGGGAGGCCAAGAGACCCAGTACTTC. It encodes CASSAGLAGGQETQYF.

This clone has a single count. The gene calls are TRBV27 and TRBJ2-7; TRBD2 might be the D (5 bases). The CDR3 sequence is 13 residues long. V lost 3 bases to trimming and J lost 2 bases, with 8 bases between them. Germline V CDR1 and CDR2: MNHEY, SMNVEV (reference sequence). The CDR3 spells CASSLEVTYEQYF. CDR3 in DNA: TGTGCCAGCAGTTTGGAGGTCACCTACGAGCAGTACTTC.

As DNA, the CDR3 is TGTGCCAGCAGCCAAGGTAAGGGGCTGGGGGCCTATGGCTACACCTTC. Protein product: CASSQGKGLGAYGYTF. This sequence joins TRBV4-2 and TRBJ1-2; weak D call: TRBD1 (6 bases). The germline V gene encodes CDR1 LGHNA and CDR2 YNFKEQ. The CDR3 totals 16 residues. V lost 1 base, J lost 4 bases, and 16 bases lay in between.

This clone appeared once. This chain uses TRBV9 with TRBJ2-1, with TRBD1 matching 7 bases. The CDR3 consists of 14 residues. V was pared by 3 bases and J by 4 bases, with 4 bases of the junction left unmatched. Germline values: CDR1 SGDLS, CDR2 YYNGEE. CDR3 residues: CASSGDREYNEQFF. In nucleotides, the CDR3 is TGTGCCAGCAGCGGGGACAGAGAATACAATGAGCAGTTCTTC.

The genes are TRBV6-5 and TRBJ2-1, with TRBD2 identical over 7 bases. The length of the CDR3 is 13 residues. The J segment lost 6 bases and the V segment lost 4 bases, leaving 3 bases of the junction unmatched. Germline assignment: CDR1 MNHEY and CDR2 SVGAGI. The CDR3: CASSFGGGNEQFF. CDR3 sequence (DNA): TGTGCCAGCAGTTTTGGCGGGGGCAATGAGCAGTTCTTC.

This chain joins TRBV4-2 and TRBJ2-1; D possibly corresponds to TRBD2 (5 bases). The germline V gene has CDR1 LGHNA and CDR2 YNFKEQ. The CDR3 is 15 amino acids. V lost 4 bases, J lost 0 bases, and 10 bases lay in between. CDR3 sequence (DNA): TGTGCCAGCAGCCCTAGCCGGTTCTCCTACAATGAGCAGTTCTTC. As protein: CASSPSRFSYNEQFF.